This TCR beta chain comes out of a study of blood T cell repertoires in COVID-19. Study-level information: PBMCs, B-cell-depleted T cells, or T cells provided the cDNA or gDNA that made up the material.

The CDR3 spans 14 residues. Germline V gene lookup returns CDR1 MDHEN and CDR2 SYDVKM. Losses at the gene ends were 7 bases for V and 1 base for J; bases not matched to a gene: 3. Produced via immunoSEQ multiplex PCR; TCRdb's table is partial and in-frame only. This table holds some 60,000 clones, approximately 80% found once. Sequencing was done on a sample of peripheral blood. The chain recombines TRBV28 with TRBJ1-1; 10 bases agree with TRBD1. The origin of this receptor is a man in his sixties with acute or convalescent COVID-19. This CDR3 reads CASIRTGGNTEAFF. The CDR3 DNA follows: TGTGCCAGCATTAGGACAGGGGGGAACACTGAAGCTTTCTTT.